This is a list of T cell receptor beta chains from one sample in a study of cytotoxic CD8 clonotypes in ibrutinib-treated CLL. Assay used: immunoSEQ multiplex PCR; TCRdb lists only in-frame clones, some missing. Here the sample spans roughly 170,000 clones, under 90% being singletons. The sequences come from PBMCs, collected after 24 months of ibrutinib treatment. The source is a human donor with chronic lymphocytic leukemia. CDR3s include the opening cysteine and the closing phenylalanine or tryptophan. A D gene is named only where the DNA matches it firmly. The size of a clone is reported for some rows only, either as once, few or many, or as a class for expanded clones.

v_call: TRBV21-1; clone_size: NA; d_call: NA; j_call: TRBJ1-3; cdr3_aa: CASSGGTNKCPSGNTIYF; cdr3_nt: TGTGCCAGCAGTGGGGGGACTAACAAATGTCCCTCTGGAAACACCATATATTTT
v_call: TRBV6-1; clone_size: NA; d_call: NA; j_call: TRBJ2-3; cdr3_aa: CASSRPADTQYF; cdr3_nt: TGTGCCAGCAGTCGGCCGGCAGATACGCAGTATTTT
v_call: TRBV7-9; clone_size: NA; d_call: NA; j_call: TRBJ1-1; cdr3_aa: CASRAVEAFF; cdr3_nt: TGTGCCAGCAGGGCGGTTGAAGCTTTCTTT
v_call: TRBV7-3; clone_size: NA; d_call: TRBD2; j_call: TRBJ2-5; cdr3_aa: CASSSGTSGSRKTQYF; cdr3_nt: TGTGCCAGCAGCTCGGGGACTAGCGGGAGTAGAAAGACCCAGTACTTC
v_call: TRBV12-5; clone_size: NA; d_call: NA; j_call: TRBJ2-5; cdr3_aa: CASGSGTQETQYF; cdr3_nt: TGTGCTAGTGGCTCCGGGACCCAAGAGACCCAGTACTTC
v_call: TRBV28; clone_size: NA; d_call: NA; j_call: TRBJ2-2; cdr3_aa: CASSERTGELFF; cdr3_nt: TGTGCCAGCAGTGAGAGGACCGGGGAGCTGTTTTTT
v_call: TRBV9; clone_size: NA; d_call: NA; j_call: TRBJ1-1; cdr3_aa: CASSPRHLGNTEAFF; cdr3_nt: TGTGCCAGCAGCCCCCGACACTTAGGAAACACTGAAGCTTTCTTT
v_call: TRBV7-2; clone_size: NA; d_call: NA; j_call: TRBJ2-5; cdr3_aa: CASSLGFGGKTQYF; cdr3_nt: TGTGCCAGCAGCTTAGGTTTTGGCGGGAAGACCCAGTACTTC
v_call: TRBV7-9; clone_size: NA; d_call: NA; j_call: TRBJ1-1; cdr3_aa: CASSLLLREAEAFF; cdr3_nt: TGTGCCAGCAGCTTACTCCTTCGGGAGGCTGAAGCTTTCTTT
v_call: TRBV7-2; clone_size: once; d_call: TRBD2; j_call: TRBJ2-7; cdr3_aa: CASSSGGLAGVKLYF; cdr3_nt: TGTGCCAGCAGCTCAGGGGGACTAGCGGGAGTAAAACTGTACTTC
v_call: TRBV19; clone_size: NA; d_call: NA; j_call: TRBJ1-2; cdr3_aa: CASSRTATNYGYTF; cdr3_nt: TGTGCCAGTAGTAGGACAGCTACTAACTATGGCTACACCTTC
v_call: TRBV5-8; clone_size: NA; d_call: TRBD1; j_call: TRBJ1-2; cdr3_aa: CASSSRDRHPDTF; cdr3_nt: TGTGCCAGCAGCTCCAGGGACAGGCACCCGGACACCTTC
v_call: TRBV19; clone_size: few; d_call: NA; j_call: TRBJ1-2; cdr3_aa: CASGQTIYGYTF; cdr3_nt: TGTGCCAGCGGACAGACCATCTATGGCTACACCTTC
v_call: TRBV18; clone_size: NA; d_call: TRBD1; j_call: TRBJ1-5; cdr3_aa: CASSGDRLEGQPQHF; cdr3_nt: TGTGCCAGCTCAGGGGACAGGCTGGAGGGCCAGCCCCAGCATTTT
v_call: TRBV2; clone_size: NA; d_call: NA; j_call: TRBJ1-6; cdr3_aa: CATHKGENSPLHF; cdr3_nt: TGTGCCACCCACAAAGGAGAAAATTCACCCCTCCACTTT
v_call: TRBV6-5; clone_size: NA; d_call: TRBD1; j_call: TRBJ2-5; cdr3_aa: CASRATGGLKTQYF; cdr3_nt: TGTGCCAGCAGGGCCACAGGGGGCTTAAAGACCCAGTACTTC
v_call: TRBV7-9; clone_size: NA; d_call: NA; j_call: TRBJ1-5; cdr3_aa: CASSLGGQPQHF; cdr3_nt: TGTGCCAGCAGCTTAGGGGGACAGCCCCAGCATTTT
v_call: TRBV2; clone_size: once; d_call: NA; j_call: TRBJ1-1; cdr3_aa: CASSPDRGTEAFF; cdr3_nt: TGTGCCAGCAGTCCAGACAGAGGGACTGAAGCTTTCTTT
v_call: TRBV12-5; clone_size: NA; d_call: NA; j_call: TRBJ1-1; cdr3_aa: CATKQGLWTEAFF; cdr3_nt: TGTGCTACTAAACAGGGATTGTGGACTGAAGCTTTCTTT
v_call: TRBV5-8; clone_size: NA; d_call: NA; j_call: TRBJ2-5; cdr3_aa: CASSSGGHQETQYF; cdr3_nt: TGTGCCAGCAGCTCGGGGGGCCACCAAGAGACCCAGTACTTC
v_call: TRBV11-3; clone_size: NA; d_call: NA; j_call: TRBJ2-7; cdr3_aa: CASSLFTGAHEQYF; cdr3_nt: TGTGCCAGCAGCTTGTTTACCGGGGCCCACGAGCAGTACTTC
v_call: TRBV27; clone_size: once; d_call: TRBD1; j_call: TRBJ1-6; cdr3_aa: CASSITGTGSSPLHF; cdr3_nt: TGTGCCAGCAGTATTACCGGGACAGGTAGTTCACCCCTCCACTTT
v_call: TRBV4-1; clone_size: NA; d_call: TRBD2; j_call: TRBJ2-1; cdr3_aa: CASSLAGVAYNEQFF; cdr3_nt: TGCGCCAGCAGCCTAGCGGGAGTCGCTTACAATGAGCAGTTCTTC
v_call: TRBV5-1; clone_size: NA; d_call: NA; j_call: TRBJ2-3; cdr3_aa: CASSSRGTTATSTDTQYF; cdr3_nt: TGCGCCAGCAGCTCTCGGGGGACAACTGCAACTAGCACAGATACGCAGTATTTT
v_call: TRBV12-5; clone_size: NA; d_call: NA; j_call: TRBJ2-1; cdr3_aa: CASGLTPAQGSYNEQFF; cdr3_nt: TGTGCTAGTGGTTTGACCCCCGCCCAGGGCTCCTACAATGAGCAGTTCTTC
v_call: TRBV7-2; clone_size: NA; d_call: NA; j_call: TRBJ2-7; cdr3_aa: CASSLNGYEQYF; cdr3_nt: TGTGCCAGCAGCTTAAACGGCTACGAGCAGTACTTC
v_call: TRBV5-1; clone_size: NA; d_call: NA; j_call: TRBJ1-1; cdr3_aa: CASSERPGRQNTEAFF; cdr3_nt: TGCGCCAGCAGCGAACGGCCGGGACGGCAGAACACTGAAGCTTTCTTT
v_call: TRBV7-2; clone_size: NA; d_call: TRBD2; j_call: TRBJ2-5; cdr3_aa: CASSRSLAGKSETQYF; cdr3_nt: TGTGCCAGCAGCCGATCCTTAGCGGGGAAGTCAGAGACCCAGTACTTC